This TCR beta chain was identified in a study of blood T cell repertoires in COVID-19. Across the study: The United States, Italy and Spain supplied acute and convalescent COVID-19 samples. Sample material is recorded as cDNA or gDNA derived from T cells, B-cell-depleted T cells, or PBMCs.

CDR3 length: 16 residues. Germline-derived CDR1 and CDR2 are SGHKS and YYEKEE (reference sequence). J lost 5 bases, V lost 5 bases, and 11 bases had no gene match. Original data processing: Estimation of nucleated cell counts was performed using reference gene primer amplification. Libraries were prepared by immunoSEQ multiplex PCR; TCRdb keeps only in-frame clonotypes and omits some of them. The DNA gave D and trimming, while V, J and clone size come from that table. The sample includes 85,000 to 95,000 clones, approximately 89% of them seen just once. This clone was observed once. This TCR came from a man aged 60-69 years with acute or convalescent COVID-19. Sequencing input: peripheral blood. This rearrangement joins TRBV5-5 to TRBJ2-5; TRBD1 matches at 11 bases. CDR3 nucleotide sequence: TGTGCCAGCAGTTCCGGGACAGGGGGAGTGAGGGAGACCCAGTACTTC. This codes for CASSSGTGGVRETQYF.